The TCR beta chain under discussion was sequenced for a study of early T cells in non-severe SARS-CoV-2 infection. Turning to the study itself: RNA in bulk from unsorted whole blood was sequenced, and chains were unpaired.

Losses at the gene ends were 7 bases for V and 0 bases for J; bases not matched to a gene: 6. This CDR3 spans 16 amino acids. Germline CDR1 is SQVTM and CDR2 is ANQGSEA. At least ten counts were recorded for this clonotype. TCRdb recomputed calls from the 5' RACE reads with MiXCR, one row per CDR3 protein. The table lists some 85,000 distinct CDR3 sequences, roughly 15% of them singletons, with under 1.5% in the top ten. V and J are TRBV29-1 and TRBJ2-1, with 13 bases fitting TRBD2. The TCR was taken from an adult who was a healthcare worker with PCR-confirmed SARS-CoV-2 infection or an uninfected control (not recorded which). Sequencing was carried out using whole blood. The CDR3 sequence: CSALGLAGSSYNEQFF. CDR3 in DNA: TGCAGCGCCTTGGGACTAGCGGGGAGCTCCTACAATGAGCAGTTCTTC.